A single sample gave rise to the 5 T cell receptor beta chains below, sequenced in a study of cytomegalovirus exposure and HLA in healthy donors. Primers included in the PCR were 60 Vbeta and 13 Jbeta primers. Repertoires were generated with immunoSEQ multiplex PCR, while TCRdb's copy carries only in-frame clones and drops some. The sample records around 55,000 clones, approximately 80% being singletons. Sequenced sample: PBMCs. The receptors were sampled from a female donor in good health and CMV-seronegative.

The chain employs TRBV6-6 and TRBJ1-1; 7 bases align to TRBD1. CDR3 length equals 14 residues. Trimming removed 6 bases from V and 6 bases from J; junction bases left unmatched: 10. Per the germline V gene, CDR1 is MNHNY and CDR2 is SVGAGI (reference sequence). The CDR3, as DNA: TGTGCCAGCAGCTCGACAGGGTTGGGACCTGAAGCTTTCTTT. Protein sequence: CASSSTGLGPEAFF.

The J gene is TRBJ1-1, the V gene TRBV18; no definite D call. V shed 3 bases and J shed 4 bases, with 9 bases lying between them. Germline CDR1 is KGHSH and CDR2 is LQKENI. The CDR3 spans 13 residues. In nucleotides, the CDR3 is TGTGCCAGCTCACCCACCAAGAGCACTGAAGCTTTCTTT. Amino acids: CASSPTKSTEAFF.

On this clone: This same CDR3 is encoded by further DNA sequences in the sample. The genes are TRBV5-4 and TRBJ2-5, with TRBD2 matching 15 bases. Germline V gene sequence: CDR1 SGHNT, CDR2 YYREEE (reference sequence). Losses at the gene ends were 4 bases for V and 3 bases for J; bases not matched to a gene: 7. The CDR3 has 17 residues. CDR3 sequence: CASSPGLAGGPEETQYF. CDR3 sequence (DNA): TGTGCCAGCAGCCCCGGACTAGCGGGGGGGCCGGAAGAGACCCAGTACTTC.

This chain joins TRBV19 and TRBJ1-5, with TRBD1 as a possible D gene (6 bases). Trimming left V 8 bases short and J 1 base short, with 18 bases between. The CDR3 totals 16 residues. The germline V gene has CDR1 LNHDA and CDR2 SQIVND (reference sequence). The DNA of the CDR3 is TGTGCCAGTGGGGGACATTCAAAGGAAAGCAATCAGCCCCAGCATTTT. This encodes CASGGHSKESNQPQHF.

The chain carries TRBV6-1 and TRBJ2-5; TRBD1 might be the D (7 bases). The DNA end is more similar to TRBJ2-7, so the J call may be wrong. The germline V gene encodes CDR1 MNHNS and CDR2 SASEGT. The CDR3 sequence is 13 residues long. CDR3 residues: CASSEQGGYEQYF. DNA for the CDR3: TGTGCCAGCAGTGAACAGGGGGGCTACGAGCAGTACTTC.